Sequencing of this T cell receptor (beta chain) was carried out in a study of blood T cell repertoires in COVID-19. Study-wide background: Sites in the United States, Italy and Spain provided acute and convalescent COVID-19 samples. From T cells, B-cell-depleted T cells, or PBMCs came the material, which was cDNA or gDNA.

Some clones are missing from TCRdb's copy, which holds only in-frame ones; the method was immunoSEQ multiplex PCR. The table shows about 160,000 clones, with approximately 85% occurring only once. Trimming cost V 8 bases and J 8 bases, with 15 bases left between them. CDR3 length: 12 amino acids. The chain recombines TRBV12-3 or TRBV12-4 with TRBJ1-2; the D gene is possibly TRBD1 (5 bases). Sequenced material: peripheral blood. The TCR was taken from a man aged 55 to 70 who had recovered from COVID-19. CDR3 DNA sequence: TGTGCCAGCGGTGTGGGGGGAAACGGCTACACCTTC. This sequence encodes CASGVGGNGYTF.